This T cell receptor (beta chain) was identified during a study of regulatory T cells in long-lasting Graves disease. Across the study: Antithyroid drugs had been taken by newly diagnosed Graves' patients for under 3 months.

This clonotype has only a few counts. Its target is unknown. This may arise from a read error, as a much more abundant clone is one base away. Sequencing libraries for TCR beta were prepared with iRepertoire HTBI primers and Arm-PCR of CDR3 regions. TCRdb recomputed calls from the multiplex PCR reads with MiXCR, one row per CDR3 protein. The profile shows some 340,000 distinct CDR3 sequences, 10% to 15% of them singletons. Time point defined: newly diagnosed GD, antithyroid drugs for less than 3 months. With RNA extracted from PBMCs as input, the TCR library was made. Overall study results and limits: New patients shared 750 to 1,000 public clonotypes, and persistent patients shared more, with 2,741. The study found lower TCR diversity in persistent Graves' patients than in newly diagnosed ones.

The same sample was also studied in work on T cells in Graves' hyperthyroidism and ophthalmopathy. That report notes: Through a model of 13 V-J features, ophthalmopathy was separated from stable hyperthyroidism.

This receptor was identified in a woman between 18 and 29 years old with Graves disease. This material consisted of peripheral blood mononuclear cells (PBMCs), taken at new diagnosis, from a patient treated with antithyroid drugs.

CDR3 DNA sequence: TGTGCCTGGAGTCAGTTCGTCAGCTACACCTTC. As protein: CAWSQFVSYTF. The V and J genes are TRBV30 and TRBJ1-2; the D is unclear. V lost 2 bases, J lost 9 bases, and 10 bases lay in between. The CDR3 covers 11 residues. CDR1 is GTSNPN, CDR2 SVGIG, per germline (reference sequence).